The clone carrying this TCR beta chain was recorded once. The CDR3 is made up of 13 amino acids. From germline, CDR1 is LNHDA and CDR2 SQIVND (reference sequence). Trimming stripped 9 bases from V and 0 bases from J, with 9 bases between. This specimen comes from a study of siplizumab effects on memory and regulatory T cells. TCRdb keeps only in-frame clones here, not all; method: immunoSEQ multiplex PCR. The top ten hold 0.35% to 0.5% of the sample, which has just over 60,000 clones, roughly 78% seen once. The chain links TRBV19 to TRBJ1-3, with a tentative D call TRBD1 (5 bases). This clonotype was sampled from a human donor in good health. The sequenced sample consisted of memory CD4+ T cells sorted from blood. The CDR3 protein is CASTGLSGNTIYF. CDR3 in DNA: TGTGCCAGCACAGGACTCTCTGGAAACACCATATATTTT.